Listed here are 12 T cell receptor beta chains from one sample, sequenced in a study of regulatory T cells in long-lasting Graves disease. Arm-PCR with iRepertoire HTBI primers amplified the CDR3 regions for these TCR beta libraries. One entry per CDR3 protein, called by TCRdb with MiXCR from the multiplex PCR reads. The sample lists some 500,000 distinct CDR3 sequences; 15% to 20% were seen once. Time point here: newly diagnosed GD, antithyroid drugs for less than 3 months. Isolated PBMC RNA provided the starting material for the TCR library. In addition, the sample was reused for a study of T cells in Graves' hyperthyroidism and ophthalmopathy.

The specimen comprised peripheral blood mononuclear cells (PBMCs), sampled at new diagnosis, from a patient treated with antithyroid drugs. Every receptor here comes from a woman aged 35-65 years with Graves disease.

This clonotype turned up a few times. The chain is built from TRBV29-1 and TRBJ2-1; D unclear. From germline, CDR1 is SQVTM and CDR2 ANQGSEA. The V end was cut by 4 bases, the J end by 1 base, with 11 bases between. CDR3 size: 14 residues. In DNA, the CDR3 is TGCAGCGTTGCTGGGTACGGTTCCTACAATGAGCAGTTCTTC. Its translation is CSVAGYGSYNEQFF.

This sequence joins TRBV20-1 and TRBJ2-1; unclear D gene. CDR1 and CDR2 (germline): DFQATT, SNEGSKA (reference sequence). V shed 1 base and J shed 1 base, with 14 bases lying between them. The CDR3 is 16 residues long. Written as DNA, the CDR3 is TGCAGTGCTAGAGCGAATGCGGTGGAGTCCTACAATGAGCAGTTCTTC. Protein sequence: CSARANAVESYNEQFF.

This clonotype occurred many times. V usage is TRBV13 and J usage is TRBJ2-5; D is perhaps TRBD2 (6 bases). Germline V lookup: CDR1 PRHDT, CDR2 FYEKMQ (reference sequence). This CDR3 is built from 16 residues. Trimming cost V 5 bases and J 5 bases, with 21 bases left between them. CDR3 nucleotide sequence: TGTGCCAGCAGCCCCGGGGACCGAGCGGGCGGGGAGACCCAGTACTTC. Encoded protein: CASSPGDRAGGETQYF.

This clonotype was recorded many times. The rearrangement uses TRBV5-1 and TRBJ2-1, with TRBD2 matching 10 bases. This CDR3 comprises 15 residues. Germline values: CDR1 SGHRS, CDR2 YFSETQ. V lost 3 bases and J lost 8; bases outside the gene matches: 8. The CDR3 reads CASSSGSGGADEQFF. Written as DNA, the CDR3 is TGCGCCAGCAGCTCGGGGAGCGGGGGGGCCGATGAGCAGTTCTTC.

This clonotype has at least ten counts. The V call is TRBV11-3, the J call TRBJ1-2; D is ambiguous. The V gene lost 1 base and the J gene lost 5 bases, with 8 bases spanning the gap. The CDR3 spans 13 residues. Germline V gene data show CDR1 as SGHNT and CDR2 as YENEEA. The CDR3 is CASSLAGRYGYTF. The CDR3 DNA sequence: TGTGCCAGCAGCTTAGCTGGGCGGTATGGCTACACCTTC.

This clonotype has only a few counts. The chain has TRBV10-2 and TRBJ1-4; D is uncertain. Germline CDR1 reads WSHSY; CDR2 reads SAAADI. The ends were cut back, 6 bases at V and 5 bases at J, with 13 bases in the middle. The CDR3 sequence is 14 residues long. The CDR3 is CASRGGTENEKLFF. The DNA of the CDR3 is TGCGCCAGCAGGGGAGGAACAGAAAATGAAAAACTGTTTTTT.

In this sample, this clonotype turned up a few times. The rearrangement joins TRBV7-2 to TRBJ2-7; either TRBD1 or TRBD2 may fit D (6 bases each). The CDR3 loop spans 14 amino acids. The V end lost 4 bases, the J end lost 3 bases, and 13 bases lay between the germline ends. CDR1 is SGHTA and CDR2 is FQGNSA in the germline V gene. The CDR3 reads CASSWGAGDYEQYF. The CDR3 bases are TGTGCCAGCAGCTGGGGGGCAGGGGACTACGAGCAGTACTTC.

Note on this clonotype: A clone one base away is much larger, so this may be a read error. The V gene is TRBV28, the J gene TRBJ1-6; perhaps TRBD1 as D (6 bases). The V gene lost 5 bases and the J gene lost 7 bases, with 21 bases spanning the gap. The CDR3 is 17 amino acids. Germline CDR1 and CDR2: MDHEN and SYDVKM. The CDR3 DNA reads as TGTGCCAGCAGTCCGGGAGGGGGGGGGCCCGCGAATTCACCCCTCCACTTT. The encoded protein is CASSPGGGGPANSPLHF.

This clonotype showed up just a few times. The V and J genes are TRBV18 and TRBJ2-4; D remains ambiguous. The CDR3 sequence is 15 residues long. Germline V gene lookup returns CDR1 KGHSH and CDR2 LQKENI. V lost 3 bases and J lost 6, with 15 bases in between. The CDR3 DNA sequence: TGTGCCAGCTCACCCTACCCGTGGGAACTAAACATTCAGTACTTC. Its translation is CASSPYPWELNIQYF.

This clonotype was detected only a few times. The chain has TRBV12-3 or TRBV12-4 and TRBJ1-1, with D hard to call. V was shortened by 6 bases and J by 3 bases, with 11 bases between the two germline ends. The CDR3 spans 13 residues. The CDR3 DNA sequence: TGTGCCAGCAGGAGACGGCTCTACACTGAAGCTTTCTTT. It codes for CASRRRLYTEAFF.

This clonotype was detected a few times. CDR3 residues: CASSLFPESEKLFF. As DNA, the CDR3 is TGTGCCAGCAGTTTATTCCCAGAGAGTGAAAAACTGTTTTTT. The chain links TRBV27 to TRBJ1-4; D call uncertain. The CDR3 is made up of 14 amino acids. CDR1 MNHEY and CDR2 SMNVEV come from the germline V gene (reference sequence). Trimming stripped 1 base from V and 7 bases from J, with 10 bases between.

This clonotype was picked up one time. The V and J genes are TRBV11-1 and TRBJ2-7; TRBD2 might be the D (5 bases). Per the germline V gene, CDR1 is SGHAT and CDR2 is FQDESV (reference sequence). The CDR3 loop spans 15 amino acids. The V gene lost 1 base and the J gene lost 4 bases, with 14 bases spanning the gap. The CDR3 DNA follows: TGTGCCAGCAGCTTAGAGGCTAGCCGGATGTACGAGCAGTACTTC. This sequence encodes CASSLEASRMYEQYF.